The present entry profiles one TCR beta chain with its context. What it recognizes is unknown. This sample is drawn from a study of radiation and T cells in renal cell carcinoma. Profiled with immunoSEQ multiplex PCR; TCRdb holds only in-frame clones, not every one. Of 130,000 or so clones in the sample, about 88% are singletons; the top ten hold 12%. Time point given: baseline pretreatment blood. Treatment in this sample: 15 Gy SBRT to primary tumor, nephrectomy 4 weeks later. The patient's renal cell carcinoma had clear cell pathology. The CDR3 has 15 amino acids. The V gene's germline CDR1 is SNHLY and CDR2 FYNNEI. V shed 5 bases and J shed 2 bases, with 16 bases lying between them. Study results and limitations: From baseline, blood top tumor clonotypes peaked at 2 weeks post-radiation. No pretreatment tumor biopsies were available for baseline clonotypes.

V is TRBV2 and J is TRBJ2-7; no clear D. The clonotype comes from a woman aged 45-59 years with renal cell carcinoma. This sample comprised blood, obtained from a patient whose treatment included radiotherapy and nephrectomy. For the CDR3, the DNA is TGTGCCAGCAGTTACAGACGGAAGGAAACCTACGAGCAGTACTTC. Amino acids: CASSYRRKETYEQYF.